The clone carrying this T cell receptor (beta chain) registers medium-sized by frequency. Its antigen remains unidentified. TCRdb reprocessed the 5' RACE reads, with one entry per CDR3 protein and no DNA. This sample's table has around 140,000 distinct CDR3 sequences. These data belong to a study of T cells expressing NK-cell markers. Overall study: The sequencing cohort of eight donors included seven HCMV-seropositive individuals and one seronegative individual. Study observations and caveats: Five or six donors showed dominant NKG2C+ clonotypes comprising about 1.0-8% of their CD8+ T cells.

This CDR3 has 15 amino acids. Germline V gene sequence: CDR1 MDHEN, CDR2 SYDVKM. The chain has TRBV28 and TRBJ1-1; TCRdb's D gene call, TRBD1, goes unchecked for lack of DNA. Sequencing used blood T cells: a sorted CD56 or NKG2C T cell subset, CD4+ or CD8+ T cells, or bulk PBMC T cells (not recorded which). The TCR sequence derives from a man aged 18 to 29 in good health. CDR3 sequence reads: CASSLYAGSDTEAFF.